These 3 T cell receptor beta chains came from one sample sequenced in a study of blood T cell repertoires in COVID-19. Profiling relied on immunoSEQ multiplex PCR, and the TCRdb table lists in-frame clones only, not all of them. Among hundreds of thousands of clones, over 70% were seen once, and the ten largest hold just under 6.5%. Input material: peripheral blood. These receptors originate from a woman aged 45-65 years with COVID-19, enrolled during active disease.

The rearrangement joins TRBV28 to TRBJ1-2, with 7 bases lining up with TRBD1. Germline V gene sequence: CDR1 MDHEN, CDR2 SYDVKM. CDR3 size: 15 residues. J was trimmed by 2 bases and V by 8 bases; bases with no gene match: 11. The CDR3 sequence is CASHVRGGGNYGYTF. CDR3 nucleotides: TGTGCCAGCCACGTGAGAGGGGGCGGCAACTATGGCTACACCTTC.

The chain carries TRBV2 and TRBJ1-5; D unresolved. Germline assignment: CDR1 SNHLY and CDR2 FYNNEI. This CDR3 contains 14 residues. The germline V and J ends were trimmed by 3 bases and 14 bases, with 20 bases remaining between them. The CDR3 coding sequence is TGTGCCAGCAGTGAGCTGAATACCGGAGGCGGCAAGCATTTT. Encoded protein: CASSELNTGGGKHF.

This clone was detected only once. J is TRBJ1-6 and V is TRBV19; TRBD1 is a possible D gene (5 bases). V was pared by 4 bases and J by 7 bases, with 14 bases between. Germline CDR1 and CDR2: LNHDA and SQIVND (reference sequence). The length of the CDR3 is 15 residues. The CDR3 spells CASSSSGDFNSPLHF. CDR3 nucleotide sequence: TGTGCCAGTAGTAGCTCCGGGGACTTCAATTCACCCCTCCACTTT.